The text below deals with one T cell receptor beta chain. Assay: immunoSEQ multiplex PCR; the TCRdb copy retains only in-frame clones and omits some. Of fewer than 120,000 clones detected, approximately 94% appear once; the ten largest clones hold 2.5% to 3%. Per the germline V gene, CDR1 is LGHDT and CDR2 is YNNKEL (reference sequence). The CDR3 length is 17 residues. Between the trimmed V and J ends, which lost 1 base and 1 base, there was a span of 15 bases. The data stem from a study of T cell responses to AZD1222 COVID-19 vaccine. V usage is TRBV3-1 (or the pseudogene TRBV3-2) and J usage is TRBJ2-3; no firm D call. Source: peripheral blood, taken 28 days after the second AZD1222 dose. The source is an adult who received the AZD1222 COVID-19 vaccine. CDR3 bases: TGTGCCAGCAGCCAAGGACCCCGAGATAGGGGCACAGATACGCAGTATTTT. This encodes CASSQGPRDRGTDTQYF.